This T cell receptor (beta chain) was documented in a study of blood T cell repertoires in COVID-19. Looking at the study overall: The analysed material was cDNA or gDNA that came from T cells, B-cell-depleted T cells, or PBMCs.

The repertoire was sequenced with immunoSEQ multiplex PCR; TCRdb's copy has only in-frame clones and lacks some. The sample shows under 250,000 clones, 86% of them seen only once. This clonotype originated in an elderly man with acute or convalescent COVID-19. The sample comprised peripheral blood.

CDR3 region: CASSRDRKENTIYF. CDR3 nucleotides: TGTGCCAGCAGTCGGGACAGAAAGGAAAACACCATATATTTT. The chain couples TRBV28 to TRBJ1-3; 7 nucleotides line up with TRBD1. V dropped 5 bases and J dropped 6; count of bases not matched to a gene: 7. This CDR3 contains 14 residues. The germline gives CDR1 MDHEN, CDR2 SYDVKM.